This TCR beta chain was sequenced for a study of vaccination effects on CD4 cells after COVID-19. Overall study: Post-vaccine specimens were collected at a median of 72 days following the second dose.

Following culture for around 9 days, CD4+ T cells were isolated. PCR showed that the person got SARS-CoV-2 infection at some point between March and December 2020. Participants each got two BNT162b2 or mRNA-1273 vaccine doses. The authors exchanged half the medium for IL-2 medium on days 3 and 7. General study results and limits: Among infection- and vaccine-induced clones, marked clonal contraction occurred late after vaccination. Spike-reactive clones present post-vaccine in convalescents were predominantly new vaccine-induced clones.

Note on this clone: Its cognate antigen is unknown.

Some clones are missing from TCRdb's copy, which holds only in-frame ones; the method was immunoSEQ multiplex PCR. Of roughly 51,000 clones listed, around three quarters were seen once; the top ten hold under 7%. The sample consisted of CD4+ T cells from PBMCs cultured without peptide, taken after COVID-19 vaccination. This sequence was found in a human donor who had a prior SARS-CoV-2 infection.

The DNA for the CDR3 is TGTGCCAGCAAGCCCGGGACAGAGTACTACGAGCAGTACTTC. Translated: CASKPGTEYYEQYF. V and J are TRBV2 and TRBJ2-7, with 7 bases identical to TRBD1. In germline, CDR1 is SNHLY, CDR2 FYNNEI. There are 14 residues in the CDR3. V was pared by 7 bases and J by 3 bases, with 9 bases of the junction left unmatched.